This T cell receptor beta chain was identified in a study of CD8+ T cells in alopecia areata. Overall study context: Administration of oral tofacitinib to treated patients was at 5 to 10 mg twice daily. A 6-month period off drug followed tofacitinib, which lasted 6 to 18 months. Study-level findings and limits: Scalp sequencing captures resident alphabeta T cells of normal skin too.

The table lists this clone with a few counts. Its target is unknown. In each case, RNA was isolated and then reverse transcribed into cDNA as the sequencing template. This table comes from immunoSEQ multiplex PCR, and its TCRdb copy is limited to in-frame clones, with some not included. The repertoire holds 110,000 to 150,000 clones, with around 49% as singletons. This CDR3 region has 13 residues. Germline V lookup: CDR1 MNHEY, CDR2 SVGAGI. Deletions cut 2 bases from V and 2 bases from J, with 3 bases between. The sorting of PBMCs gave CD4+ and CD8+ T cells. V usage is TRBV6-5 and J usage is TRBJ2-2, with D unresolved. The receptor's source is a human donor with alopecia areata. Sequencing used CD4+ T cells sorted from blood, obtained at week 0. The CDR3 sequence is CASSYLNTGELFF. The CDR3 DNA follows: TGTGCCAGCAGTTACCTCAACACCGGGGAGCTGTTTTTT.